These T cell receptor beta chains were read from a single sample in a study of blood T cell repertoires in COVID-19. Profiled with immunoSEQ multiplex PCR; TCRdb holds only in-frame clones, not every one. The sample gives roughly 51,000 clones, 91% of which show up once; about 7% is in the top ten. Sample: peripheral blood. The source of these receptors is a woman aged 55-69 years with active or convalescent COVID-19. The conserved cysteine and the conserved F or W are not part of the CDR3 here.

J gene,V gene,CDR3 protein
TRBJ1-2,TRBV6-6,ASSTGQGTLNGYT
TRBJ2-2,TRBV5-6,ASSLDRRAGELF
TRBJ1-1,TRBV28,ASSLSGSWAF
TRBJ1-5,TRBV10-3,AIRGQGGNQPQH
TRBJ1-1,TRBV18,ASSPEGATEAF
TRBJ1-2,TRBV30,AWSTGPSMGGYT
TRBJ2-7,TRBV7-2,ASSLATSGSYEQY
TRBJ2-5,TRBV18,ASSTTGKETQY
TRBJ1-2,TRBV7-9,ASSRDRDYGYT
TRBJ2-1,TRBV5-8,ASSFLGTGNRDQF
TRBJ1-2,TRBV29-1,SVGPANYGYT
TRBJ2-1,TRBV30,AWSPLAGVDEQF
TRBJ1-2,TRBV9,ASSIQGANYGYT
TRBJ2-1,TRBV28,ASSPPPTGYNEQF
TRBJ2-3,TRBV7-2,ASSLQDTQY
TRBJ1-2,TRBV25-1,ASRDINYGYT
TRBJ2-3,TRBV25-1,ASSGDRGSDTQY
TRBJ1-5,TRBV7-8,ASSLAQPGGNQPQH
TRBJ1-1,TRBV5-6,ASSFQGQKNTEAF
TRBJ2-1,TRBV6-4,ASSAGDSYNEQF
TRBJ2-1,TRBV6-5,ASSYSSTNEQF
TRBJ1-1,TRBV7-8,ASSLSADTEAF
TRBJ1-1,TRBV19,ASSIGPGRNTEAF
TRBJ2-1,TRBV28,ASRGLAGGTYNEQF
TRBJ2-2,TRBV2,ASSGRGANTGELF
TRBJ2-7,TRBV5-4,ASSPGTSDPYEQY
TRBJ1-3,TRBV28,ASSLPTGPGNTIY